This TCR beta chain is from a study of T cell clonotyping in hematopoietic cell transplantation. Whole-study results and caveats: Recipient TCR diversity dropped after transplant; expanded clonotypes rose from day 30 to 180. Without cell sorting, CD4 versus CD8 contributions remain unresolved. Few recipient clonotypes overlapped donors; over 95% were de novo at given depth.

Samples: about 28 days before transplant, then days 30, 100 and 180 after. On this clone itself: The target antigen is unknown.

The data were produced by immunoSEQ multiplex PCR, yet TCRdb's version contains in-frame clones alone and is incomplete. The data show fewer than 6,000 clones, approximately 77% seen once. The sample in question was PBMCs, obtained 100 days after allogeneic stem cell transplant. The clonotype was recovered from a female patient aged 45-60 years who had an allogeneic stem cell transplant, so the T cells may come from the graft donor. Some clones in this sample may be carry-over from other donors' samples.

For the CDR3, the DNA is TGTGCCAGTAGTTCACACGAAGCGGGAGCTAAAAACATTCAGTACTTC. As protein: CASSSHEAGAKNIQYF. The chain carries TRBV19 and TRBJ2-4; 8 bases map to TRBD2. Germline CDR1 LNHDA, CDR2 SQIVND (reference sequence). The trim removed 5 bases at V and 4 bases at J, leaving 10 bases unmatched. The CDR3 totals 16 residues.